A single sample is the source of the 9 T cell receptor beta chains below, sequenced in a study of beta chain features in type 1 diabetes. Expressed TCRB transcripts were sequenced after all isolated RNA was converted to cDNA. TCRdb's copy holds only in-frame clones and misses some; the assay was immunoSEQ multiplex PCR. The data show around 500,000 clones, over 9.5% seen once. Specimen: naive CD4+ T cells from blood. The receptors here all came from a woman aged 18-29 years in good health.

This clone showed up just a few times. This sequence joins TRBV15 and TRBJ1-2, with 11 bases lining up with TRBD1. The CDR3 loop spans 18 amino acids. Germline V gene data show CDR1 as LNHNV and CDR2 as YYDKDF (reference sequence). The J segment lost 1 base and the V segment lost 3 bases, leaving 10 bases of the junction unmatched. As DNA, the CDR3 is TGTGCCACCAGCAGGCGTCCGGGACAGGGGGTCCTTAACTATGGCTACACCTTC. As protein: CATSRRPGQGVLNYGYTF.

As regards this clone: Other nucleotide sequences from this sample produce the same CDR3. The chain combines TRBV19 with TRBJ1-1, with D perhaps TRBD1 (5 bases). Germline-derived CDR1 and CDR2 are LNHDA and SQIVND (reference sequence). With 2 bases removed from V and 0 bases from J, the gap between germline ends came to 7 bases. The CDR3 loop spans 14 amino acids. This CDR3 reads CASSIRQLNTEAFF. The CDR3 DNA is TGTGCCAGTAGTATAAGACAGCTGAACACTGAAGCTTTCTTT.

This chain uses TRBV29-1 with TRBJ2-1; 9 positions match TRBD2. CDR1 and CDR2 (germline): SQVTM, ANQGSEA. The length of the CDR3 is 14 residues. The ends lost 5 bases at V and 4 bases at J; junction bases unmatched: 6. CDR3 DNA: TGCAGCGTTTGGCGGGAGGGCCTTTACAATGAGCAGTTCTTC. Protein: CSVWREGLYNEQFF.

This clone has more than one count but fewer than ten. The chain joins TRBV25-1 to TRBJ1-2; no firm D call. This CDR3 has 13 residues. V gave up 0 bases and J gave up 5 bases, with 7 bases separating them. Germline V gene lookup returns CDR1 MGHDK and CDR2 SYGVNS. The DNA of the CDR3 is TGTGCCAGCAGTGAATATAGTCTGTATGGCTACACCTTC. Translating it yields CASSEYSLYGYTF.

This clone was observed a few times. The chain employs TRBV27 and TRBJ2-1, with D possibly matching TRBD1 (6 bases). Germline assignment: CDR1 MNHEY and CDR2 SMNVEV (reference sequence). The CDR3 covers 13 residues. V dropped 6 bases and J dropped 3 bases, with 9 bases sitting between them. The CDR3 DNA reads TGTGCCAGCAGGGACAGCTACTACAATGAGCAGTTCTTC. It codes for CASRDSYYNEQFF.

The CDR3 coding sequence is TGTGCCAGCAGTACCGCGACAGCCTCCTACAATGAGCAGTTCTTC. Amino acids: CASSTATASYNEQFF. V is TRBV6-5 and J is TRBJ2-1; TRBD1 might be the D (5 bases). The CDR3 spans 15 residues. V was shortened by 5 bases and J by 0 bases, with 11 bases between the two germline ends. CDR1 and CDR2 (germline): MNHEY, SVGAGI.

This rearrangement joins TRBV14 to TRBJ2-1; D is uncertain. Looked up from germline, CDR1 is SGHDN and CDR2 is FVKESK. The CDR3 covers 13 residues. The V and J ends lost 4 bases and 6 bases respectively, with 10 bases between them. The CDR3 loop is CASSRLGPNEQFF. The CDR3 bases are TGTGCCAGCAGCCGGTTGGGCCCCAATGAGCAGTTCTTC.

The table lists this clone with a few counts. V is TRBV29-1 and J is TRBJ2-5, with a possible D match to TRBD2 (6 bases). Germline loops: CDR1 SQVTM, CDR2 ANQGSEA. Trimming cost V 7 bases and J 1 base, with 13 bases left between them. The CDR3 has 13 residues. The CDR3: CSARRDSQETQYF. CDR3 nucleotide sequence: TGCAGCGCCCGAAGGGACTCCCAAGAGACCCAGTACTTC.

The gene calls are TRBV7-9 and TRBJ2-5; 9 bases map to TRBD2. V trimming: 0 bases; J trimming: 1 base; junction bases outside the gene matches: 6. The CDR3 is 17 residues long. CDR1 and CDR2 (germline): SEHNR, FQNEAQ (reference sequence). The CDR3 DNA reads as TGTGCCAGCAGCTTAGCGCGTAGCGGGGGTCCCCAAGAGACCCAGTACTTC. Encoded protein: CASSLARSGGPQETQYF. Using reference TRBV7-9 and TRBJ2-5 for the parts outside the CDR3, the full variable domain is DTGVSQNPRHKITKRGQNVTFRCDPISEHNRLYWYRQTLGQGPEFLTYFQNEAQLEKSRLLSDRFSAERPKGSFSTLEIQRTEQGDSAMYLCASSLARSGGPQETQYFGPGTRLLVL.